This T cell receptor beta chain came from a study of CD8 T cells in Susac syndrome. Points from the study as a whole: The total CD8+ repertoires contained approximately 16 Susac-specific public clones, and the CD8+ TEMRA repertoires contained four to six.

RNA amounts of about 0.45 to 1 ug underwent reverse transcription with random hexamers. TCRdb ran MiXCR on the immunoSEQ multiplex PCR reads and lists one entry per CDR3 protein. The sample has around 170,000 distinct CDR3 sequences; about 95% are singletons. The CDR3 runs 16 residues. Germline CDR1 GTSNPN, CDR2 SVGIG (reference sequence). Trimming removed 3 bases from V and 4 bases from J, with 21 bases in between. This clonotype appeared once. Its target is unknown. Material for sequencing was CD8+ T cells from PBMCs. The source is a human donor with Susac syndrome. This sequence joins TRBV30 and TRBJ1-2; tentative D call: TRBD1 (5 bases). CDR3: CAWRTPPGQRTYGYTF. The CDR3 DNA reads TGTGCCTGGAGGACCCCCCCGGGGCAGAGGACCTATGGCTACACCTTC.